The clone carrying this T cell receptor beta chain occurred many times. The target antigen is unknown. This CDR3 has 15 amino acids. Trimming removed 4 bases at V and 7 bases at J, with 17 bases between. Germline CDR1 is SGHTA and CDR2 is FQGNSA. This record comes from a study of T cell repertoires in cytomegalovirus infection. Study background: Epitope selection comprised recently identified HLA-C-restricted CMV epitopes and well-studied HLA-B-restricted CMV epitopes. Carrying CMV and the relevant HLA type showed in public TCR beta signatures.

Study-wide points: Dominant in the ex vivo response were TCR beta clonotypes restricted by HLA-C and specific for CMV.

TCRdb ran MiXCR on the reads and lists one entry per CDR3 protein. The sample records 450,000 to 600,000 distinct CDR3 sequences, about 42% being singletons. The sequence was collected from a human donor in good health (CMV status not recorded). Some clones in this sample may be carry-over from other donors' samples. This sample comprised cultured PBMCs, obtained from culture after CMV antigen stimulation. The chain combines TRBV7-2 with TRBJ1-5; D remains ambiguous. The CDR3 DNA follows: TGTGCCAGCAGCTCCCACCAGACGAGTGGACAGCCCCAGCATTTT. Residues: CASSSHQTSGQPQHF.